Listed below are T cell receptor beta chains from one sample, sequenced in a study of blood T cell repertoires in COVID-19. This table comes from immunoSEQ multiplex PCR, and its TCRdb copy is limited to in-frame clones, with some not included. The table lists 120,000 to 150,000 clones, over 80% of them singletons. Sequences were obtained from PBMCs or T cells enriched from blood (not recorded which). These receptors came from a woman between 50 and 59 years old who had been exposed to COVID-19. The CDR3 runs from the conserved cysteine through the conserved F or W. Clone size appears in some rows only: once, few, many, or a class for an expanded clone.

v_gene	abundance	j_gene	CDR3aa
TRBV6-5	NA	TRBJ2-7	CASIPGPARAGEQYF
TRBV19	NA	TRBJ1-1	CASGGQRNTEAFF
TRBV4-1	NA	TRBJ2-5	CASSQDPGVVGTQYF
TRBV19	NA	TRBJ1-3	CASSIDFWGPKGDSGNTIYF
TRBV4-2	NA	TRBJ2-5	CASSQGLGGETQYF
TRBV7-9	few	TRBJ2-7	CASSPAGGGRVYEQYF
TRBV27	few	TRBJ2-2	CATTAQGLNTGELFF
TRBV4-3	NA	TRBJ2-4	CASSQESGWAGRNIQYF
TRBV2	once	TRBJ2-2	CASSLTDDTGELFF
TRBV25-1	NA	TRBJ1-6	CASSQQGVTPLHF
TRBV9	NA	TRBJ2-1	CASSVGTGRIVNEQFF
TRBV20-1	NA	TRBJ2-1	CSASSRGGARGNEQFF